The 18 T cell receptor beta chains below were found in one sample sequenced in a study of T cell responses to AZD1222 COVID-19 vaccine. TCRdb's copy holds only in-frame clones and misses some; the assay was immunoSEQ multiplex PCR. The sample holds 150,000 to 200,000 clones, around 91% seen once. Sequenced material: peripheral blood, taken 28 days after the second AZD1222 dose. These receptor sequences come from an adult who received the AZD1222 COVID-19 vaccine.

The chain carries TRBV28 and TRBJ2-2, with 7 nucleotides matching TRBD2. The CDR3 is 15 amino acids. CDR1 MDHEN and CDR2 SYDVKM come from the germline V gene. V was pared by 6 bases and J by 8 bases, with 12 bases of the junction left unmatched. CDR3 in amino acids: CASSQGGVNLGELFF. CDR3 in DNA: TGTGCCAGCAGCCAGGGAGGGGTTAATTTAGGGGAGCTGTTTTTT.

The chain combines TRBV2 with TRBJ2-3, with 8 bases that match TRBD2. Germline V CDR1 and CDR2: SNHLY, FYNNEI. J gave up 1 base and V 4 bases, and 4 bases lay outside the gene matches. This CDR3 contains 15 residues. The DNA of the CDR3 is TGTGCCAGCAGTGGCTGGCGGGGGGGCACAGATACGCAGTATTTT. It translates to CASSGWRGGTDTQYF.

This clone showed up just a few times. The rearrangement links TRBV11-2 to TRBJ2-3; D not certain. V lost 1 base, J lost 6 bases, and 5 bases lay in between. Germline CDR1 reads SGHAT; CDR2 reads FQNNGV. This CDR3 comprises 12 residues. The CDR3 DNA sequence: TGTGCCAGCAGCTTAGGCTACGATACGCAGTATTTT. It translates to CASSLGYDTQYF.

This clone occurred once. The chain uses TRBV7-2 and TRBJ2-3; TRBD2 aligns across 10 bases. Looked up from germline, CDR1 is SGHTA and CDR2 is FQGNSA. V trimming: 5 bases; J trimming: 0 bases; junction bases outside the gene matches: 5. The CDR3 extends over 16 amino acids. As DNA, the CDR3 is TGTGCCAGCAGCGGAGGGACTAGCGCTAGCACAGATACGCAGTATTTT. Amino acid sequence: CASSGGTSASTDTQYF.

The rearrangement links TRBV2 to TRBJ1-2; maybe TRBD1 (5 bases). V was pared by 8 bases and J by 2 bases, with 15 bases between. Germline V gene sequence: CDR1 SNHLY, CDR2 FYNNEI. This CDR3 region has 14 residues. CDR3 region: CASRRDGVNYGYTF. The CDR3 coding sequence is TGTGCCAGCCGCAGGGACGGAGTAAACTATGGCTACACCTTC.

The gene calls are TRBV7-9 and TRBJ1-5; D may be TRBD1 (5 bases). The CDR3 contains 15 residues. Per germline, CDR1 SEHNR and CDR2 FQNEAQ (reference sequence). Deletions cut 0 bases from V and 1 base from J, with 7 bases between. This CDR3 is CASSLAEGSNQPQHF. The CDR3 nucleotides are TGTGCCAGCAGCTTAGCGGAGGGGAGCAATCAGCCCCAGCATTTT.

For the CDR3, the DNA is TGTGCCAGTAGTTCCACCTTTGGGGGGGGCCGCTTCGATAATTCACCCCTCCACTTT. This translates into CASSSTFGGGRFDNSPLHF. The V and J genes are TRBV19 and TRBJ1-6, with D maybe TRBD1 (6 bases). V lost 5 bases to trimming and J lost 5 bases, with 25 bases between them. CDR3 length equals 19 residues. Germline V gene sequence: CDR1 LNHDA, CDR2 SQIVND (reference sequence).

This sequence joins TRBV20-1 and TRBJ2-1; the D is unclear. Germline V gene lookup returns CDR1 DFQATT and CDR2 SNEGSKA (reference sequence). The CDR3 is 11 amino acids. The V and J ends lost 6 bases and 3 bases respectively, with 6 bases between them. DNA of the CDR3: TGCAGTGCGGAAGGCTACAATGAGCAGTTCTTC. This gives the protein CSAEGYNEQFF.

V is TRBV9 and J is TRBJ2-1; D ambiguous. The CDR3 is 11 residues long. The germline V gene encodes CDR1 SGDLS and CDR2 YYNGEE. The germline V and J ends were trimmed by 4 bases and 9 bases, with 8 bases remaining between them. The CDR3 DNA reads TGTGCCAGCAGCAAAACCGGTGAGCAGTTCTTC. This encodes CASSKTGEQFF. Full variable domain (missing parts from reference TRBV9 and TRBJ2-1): DSGVTQTPKHLITATGQRVTLRCSPRSGDLSVYWYQQSLDQGLQFLIQYYNGEERAKGNILERFSAQQFPDLHSELNLSSLELGDSALYFCASSKTGEQFFGPGTRLTVL.

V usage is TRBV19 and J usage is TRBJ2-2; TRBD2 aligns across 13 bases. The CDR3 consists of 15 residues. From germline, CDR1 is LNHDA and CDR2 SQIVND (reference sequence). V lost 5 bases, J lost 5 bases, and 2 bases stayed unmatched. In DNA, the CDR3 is TGTGCCAGTAGTTTGGGACTAGCGGGGACCGGGGAGCTGTTTTTT. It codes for CASSLGLAGTGELFF.

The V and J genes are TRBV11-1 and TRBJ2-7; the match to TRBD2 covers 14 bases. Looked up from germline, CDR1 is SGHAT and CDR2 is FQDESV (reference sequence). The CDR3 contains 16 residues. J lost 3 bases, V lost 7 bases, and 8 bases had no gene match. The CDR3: CASNTAGTSGSYEQYF. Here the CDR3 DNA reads TGTGCCAGCAACACAGCCGGGACTAGCGGGAGCTACGAGCAGTACTTC.

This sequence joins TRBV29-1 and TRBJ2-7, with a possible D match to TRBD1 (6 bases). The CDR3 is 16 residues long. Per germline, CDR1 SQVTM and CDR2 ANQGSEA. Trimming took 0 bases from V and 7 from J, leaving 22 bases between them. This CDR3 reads CSVEDRLAGVLKEQYF. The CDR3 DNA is TGCAGCGTTGAAGACAGGCTTGCAGGGGTGCTAAAAGAGCAGTACTTC.

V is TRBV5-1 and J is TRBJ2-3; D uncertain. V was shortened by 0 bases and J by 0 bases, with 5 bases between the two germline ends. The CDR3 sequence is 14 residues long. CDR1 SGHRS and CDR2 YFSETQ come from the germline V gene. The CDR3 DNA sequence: TGCGCCAGCAGCTTGGGAGACAGCACAGATACGCAGTATTTT. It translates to CASSLGDSTDTQYF.

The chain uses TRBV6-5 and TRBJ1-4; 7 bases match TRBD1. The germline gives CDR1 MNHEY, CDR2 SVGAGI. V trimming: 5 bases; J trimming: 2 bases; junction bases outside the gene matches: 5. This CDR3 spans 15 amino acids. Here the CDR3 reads CASSTRDSTNEKLFF. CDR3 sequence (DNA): TGTGCCAGCAGTACACGGGACAGCACTAATGAAAAACTGTTTTTT.

The CDR3 loop reads CASSVAGLPKSGNTIYF. DNA for the CDR3: TGTGCCAGCAGCGTAGCGGGACTACCGAAATCTGGAAACACCATATATTTT. The chain employs TRBV9 and TRBJ1-3, with D maybe TRBD1 (5 bases). CDR1 and CDR2 (germline): SGDLS, YYNGEE. V gave up 0 bases and J gave up 1 base, with 14 bases separating them. There are 17 residues in the CDR3. Looking up the rest from reference TRBV9 and TRBJ1-3 gives the full variable domain: DSGVTQTPKHLITATGQRVTLRCSPRSGDLSVYWYQQSLDQGLQFLIQYYNGEERAKGNILERFSAQQFPDLHSELNLSSLELGDSALYFCASSVAGLPKSGNTIYFGEGSWLTVV.

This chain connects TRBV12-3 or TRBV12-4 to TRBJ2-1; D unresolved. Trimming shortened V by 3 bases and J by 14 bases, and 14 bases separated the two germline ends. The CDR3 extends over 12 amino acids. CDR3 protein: CASSFSSPLEFF. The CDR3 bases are TGTGCCAGCAGTTTCTCTTCACCCTTGGAGTTCTTC.

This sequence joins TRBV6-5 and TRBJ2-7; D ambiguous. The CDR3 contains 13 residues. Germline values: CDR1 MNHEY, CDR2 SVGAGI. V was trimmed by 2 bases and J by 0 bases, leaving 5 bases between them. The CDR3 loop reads CASSYGPSYEQYF. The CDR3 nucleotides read TGTGCCAGCAGTTACGGGCCCTCCTACGAGCAGTACTTC.

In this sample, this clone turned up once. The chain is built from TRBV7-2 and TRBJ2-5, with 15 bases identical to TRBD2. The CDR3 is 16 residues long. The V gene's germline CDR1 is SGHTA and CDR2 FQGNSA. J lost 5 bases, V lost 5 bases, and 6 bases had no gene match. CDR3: CASSPQGTSGRETQYF. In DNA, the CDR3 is TGTGCCAGCAGCCCCCAGGGGACTAGCGGGAGGGAGACCCAGTACTTC.